A selection of T cell receptor beta chains follows, all from one sample in a study of vaccination and CD4 T cells after COVID-19. For these receptors, no antigen is known. A single record per CDR3 protein comes from TCRdb applying MiXCR to the PCR reads. The sample records thousands of distinct CDR3 sequences, 67% being singletons. Sequencing was performed on CD4+ T cells from blood, cultured in vitro. These receptors all come from a human donor who had recovered from COVID-19. CDR3s include the opening cysteine and the closing phenylalanine or tryptophan. The D gene is left open where the match is weak. Size tells how often a clone was seen (once, few, many) or the class of an expanded clone, and some rows leave it out.

D,J,V,size,DNA,CDR3
NA,TRBJ2-5,TRBV12-3/TRBV12-4,NA,TGTGCCAGCAGCCTGATCCGGGAGACCCAGTACTTC,CASSLIRETQYF
TRBD2,TRBJ2-5,TRBV6-1,NA,TGTGCCAGCAGGCCGGGACTAGCGGGTCGAGGGGGGACCCAGTACTTC,CASRPGLAGRGGTQYF
NA,TRBJ1-3,TRBV2,NA,TGTGCCAGCTCTCCGGCAGGGAACACCATATATTTT,CASSPAGNTIYF
TRBD2,TRBJ2-7,TRBV4-1,NA,TGCGCCAGCAGTCGAGGAGGGACTAGCTCCTACGAGCAGTACTTC,CASSRGGTSSYEQYF
NA,TRBJ2-7,TRBV15,NA,TGTGCCACCAGCAGACCCTACCCCCCCTACGAGCAGTACTTC,CATSRPYPPYEQYF
TRBD1,TRBJ2-2,TRBV20-1,NA,TGCAGTGCTAGTAGAGGGGGCAGAACCGGGGAGCTGTTTTTT,CSASRGGRTGELFF
TRBD1,TRBJ1-3,TRBV24-1,few,TGTGCCACCAGTGAACGCGGGACAGGCCAATACTCTGGAAACACCATATATTTT,CATSERGTGQYSGNTIYF
NA,TRBJ1-2,TRBV5-6,NA,TGTGCCAGCAGCTTGGTAGCCGCCTATGGCTACACCTTC,CASSLVAAYGYTF
NA,TRBJ1-2,TRBV30,once,TGTGCCTGGAGTGCCCAGACAGGTAGAATCTATGGCTACACCTTC,CAWSAQTGRIYGYTF
NA,TRBJ1-1,TRBV12-2,few,TGTGCAAGTCGCTTAGGGGGACGGTCGAACACTGAAGCTTTCTTT,CASRLGGRSNTEAFF
NA,TRBJ1-2,TRBV20-1,few,TGCAGTGCCAGGGCAGGGATCGGTGGCTACACCTTC,CSARAGIGGYTF
TRBD2,TRBJ2-1,TRBV20-1,NA,TGCAGTGCTAGAGTCCCCGGGACTAGCGGGAGGGCCGGGCAGTTCTTC,CSARVPGTSGRAGQFF
TRBD1,TRBJ1-6,TRBV20-1,NA,TGCAGTGCTTATAGACAGGGGGTTAATTCACCCCTCCACTTT,CSAYRQGVNSPLHF
NA,TRBJ1-2,TRBV19,few,TGTGCCAGTAGTATCGGACATCCGTTCTATGGCTACACCTTC,CASSIGHPFYGYTF
NA,TRBJ2-3,TRBV20-1,few,TGCAGTGCTAGACAAGGAGCCGGGGGCACAGATACGCAGTATTTT,CSARQGAGGTDTQYF
NA,TRBJ2-7,TRBV6-1,once,TGTGCCAGCAGCCCCCCAGGTTGGCCCCACCCAAACTACGAGCAGTACTTC,CASSPPGWPHPNYEQYF
NA,TRBJ2-2,TRBV15,NA,TGTGCCACCAGCAGGGAGGGGGGCCCCGGGGAGCTGTTTTTT,CATSREGGPGELFF
TRBD2,TRBJ2-1,TRBV6-1,NA,TGTGCCAGCATCAGGACTAGCCTAGGGTACAATGAGCAGTTCTTC,CASIRTSLGYNEQFF
NA,TRBJ2-3,TRBV28,NA,TGTGGCGTCCGGGAGCGGGGCACAGATACGCAGTATTTT,CGVRERGTDTQYF
TRBD2,TRBJ2-2,TRBV19,few,TGTGCCAGTAGTCCCACTAGCGGGAGAGGGAAAATCGGGGAGCTGTTTTTT,CASSPTSGRGKIGELFF
NA,TRBJ2-6,TRBV10-3,NA,TGTGCCATCAGTGAGTCGGGGGGTATTAGCTCTGGGGCCAACGTCCTGACTTTC,CAISESGGISSGANVLTF
NA,TRBJ2-3,TRBV20-1,NA,TGCAGTGCTAGTGAGGTAGGGCCGGATACGCAGTATTTT,CSASEVGPDTQYF
NA,TRBJ1-1,TRBV5-4,once,TGTGCCAGCAGCTTGGTCGTGAATATGAACACTGAAGCTTTCTTT,CASSLVVNMNTEAFF
NA,TRBJ2-7,TRBV2,NA,TGTGCCAGCAGTGAAGGCGGGGCAACCTACGAGCAGTACTTC,CASSEGGATYEQYF
NA,TRBJ1-2,TRBV27,NA,TGTGCCAGCAGTTTATCGACCGTGATGGGGTTAGGGGGCTACACCTTC,CASSLSTVMGLGGYTF
TRBD2,TRBJ2-2,TRBV4-1,NA,TGCGCCAGCAGCCAGGACGATCTAGCGGGAGTAACCGGGGAGCTGTTTTTT,CASSQDDLAGVTGELFF
TRBD2,TRBJ2-7,TRBV12-3/TRBV12-4,NA,TGTGCCAGCAGTTCCTCGGGGGGTACAAACGAGCAGTACTTC,CASSSSGGTNEQYF
TRBD1,TRBJ1-5,TRBV6-1,NA,TGTGCCAGCAGGGGACAGGTTAGCAATCAGCCCCAGCATTTT,CASRGQVSNQPQHF
NA,TRBJ2-2,TRBV2,NA,TGTGCCAGCACTCAGATCAACACCGGGGAGCTGTTTTTT,CASTQINTGELFF
NA,TRBJ2-2,TRBV6-5,NA,TGTGCCAGCAGTTACAACCCGGGGATGGGGACCGGGGAGCTGTTTTTT,CASSYNPGMGTGELFF
TRBD1,TRBJ1-5,TRBV20-1,NA,TGCAGTGCTAGAGTCCCGGGACAGGGCAATCAGCCCCAGCATTTT,CSARVPGQGNQPQHF
NA,TRBJ1-5,TRBV6-5,few,TGTGCCAGCAGTTACGAGCTGGGGGGTCAGCCCCAGCATTTT,CASSYELGGQPQHF
NA,TRBJ1-5,TRBV20-1,once,TGCATTTTCCCCCGTCCCCAGCATTTT,CIFPRPQHF
NA,TRBJ2-3,TRBV20-1,few,TGCAGTGCCCTGGCGGGCCTCGGCACAGATACGCAGTATTTT,CSALAGLGTDTQYF
NA,TRBJ1-3,TRBV21-1,NA,TGTGCCAGCAGCATCCTACTGACAGGATTCGGAAACACCATATATTTT,CASSILLTGFGNTIYF
NA,TRBJ1-5,TRBV30,NA,TGTGCCTGGACTGAGGGTTTCGGCCAGCCCCAGCATTTT,CAWTEGFGQPQHF
NA,TRBJ1-2,TRBV2,NA,TGTGCCAGCAGTGTTATCTATGGCTACACCTTC,CASSVIYGYTF
NA,TRBJ2-3,TRBV5-8,NA,TGTGCCAGCAGCAGTTCAACAGGGTACACAGATACGCAGTATTTT,CASSSSTGYTDTQYF
NA,TRBJ2-1,TRBV7-3,NA,TGTGCCAGCAGCCTTGGCCTCTACAATGAGCAGTTCTTC,CASSLGLYNEQFF
NA,TRBJ2-3,TRBV27,NA,TGTGCCAGCAGTTTGGCCACAGGTGGCGATACGCAGTATTTT,CASSLATGGDTQYF
NA,TRBJ1-4,TRBV20-1,NA,NA,CSASIDGLMKNCFF
NA,TRBJ2-7,TRBV11-2,NA,TGTGCCAGCAGCCTTCGAATGAGCTCCTACGAGCAGTACTTC,CASSLRMSSYEQYF
NA,TRBJ2-7,TRBV20-1,NA,TGCAGTGCGGCCATGGACCGCTCCTACGAGCAGTACTTC,CSAAMDRSYEQYF
NA,TRBJ1-1,TRBV6-1,NA,TGTGCCAGCAGTCCCCAGTCTCTGGACACTGAAGCTTTCTTT,CASSPQSLDTEAFF
NA,TRBJ2-7,TRBV13,NA,TGTGCCAGCACCCCCTGGGGCCACTCCTACGAGCAGTACTTC,CASTPWGHSYEQYF
NA,TRBJ2-5,TRBV7-2,NA,TGTGCCAGCAGCCTCCGGGTTTACCAAGAGACCCAGTACTTC,CASSLRVYQETQYF
NA,TRBJ2-5,TRBV30,NA,TGTGCCTGGAGTACAGGGGAGGCCCAGTACTTC,CAWSTGEAQYF